This TCR beta chain is drawn from a study of CD8 T cells in ankylosing spondylitis. Broader study findings: It was reported that disease-linked clones were significantly enriched in matched ankylosing spondylitis synovial fluid. Some motif variants were previously reported in reactive arthritis synovial fluid and blood. A motif in TCR beta, a set of about 8 highly homologous variants, appeared characteristic of ankylosing spondylitis blood.

A quantitative 5'-RACE method, one with molecular barcodes, was used to make TCR beta libraries. TCRdb redid the calling of the 5' RACE reads with MiXCR, one entry per CDR3 protein. Of about 33,000 distinct CDR3 sequences listed, around 14% are singletons. CDR3 length: 14 residues. In germline, CDR1 is SGHRS, CDR2 YFSETQ. V lost 0 bases and J 0 bases, leaving 6 bases between the germline ends. About this clonotype: Antigen unknown.

The rearrangement uses TRBV5-1 and TRBJ1-1; D possibly corresponds to TRBD1 (5 bases). Sequencing was performed on blood. The TCR was taken from a male donor with ankylosing spondylitis or in good health (not recorded which). CDR3 coding DNA: TGCGCCAGCAGCTTGGGGGGCGTGAACACTGAAGCTTTCTTT. It encodes CASSLGGVNTEAFF. The full variable domain, its missing parts supplied by reference TRBV5-1 and TRBJ1-1, is KAGVTQTPRYLIKTRGQQVTLSCSPISGHRSVSWYQQTPGQGLQFLFEYFSETQRNKGNFPGRFSGRQFSNSRSEMNVSTLELGDSALYLCASSLGGVNTEAFFGQGTRLTVV.